A single sample gave rise to the 20 T cell receptor beta chains below, sequenced in a study of cytomegalovirus exposure and HLA in healthy donors. Researchers ran the PCR with 60 Vbeta and 13 Jbeta primers. The data were produced by immunoSEQ multiplex PCR, yet TCRdb's version contains in-frame clones alone and is incomplete. The table for this sample gives approximately 82,000 clones. The sample comprised PBMCs. All receptors derive from an older woman in good health and CMV-seronegative.

The chain is built from TRBV7-8 and TRBJ2-1; TRBD2 matches 13 bases. V lost 5 bases to trimming and J lost 2 bases; unmatched junction nucleotides: 6. In germline, CDR1 is SGHVS, CDR2 FQNEAQ. The CDR3 is 17 amino acids. CDR3 sequence reads: CASSRLGLAGPYNEQFF. CDR3 DNA sequence: TGTGCCAGCAGCCGCCTGGGACTAGCGGGACCCTACAATGAGCAGTTCTTC.

This chain connects TRBV29-1 to TRBJ2-7; 11 bases agree with TRBD1. With V trimmed by 6 bases and J by 6 bases, 10 bases remained unmatched. This CDR3 is 14 amino acids long. The germline CDR1 and CDR2 sequences are SQVTM and ANQGSEA. The CDR3 DNA reads TGCAGCGTCTTATCGGGACAGGGGGTTGGCGAGCAGTACTTC. It is translated as CSVLSGQGVGEQYF.

The chain links TRBV28 to TRBJ2-1, with TRBD1 matching over 7 bases. Germline CDR1 and CDR2: MDHEN and SYDVKM. The ends lost 5 bases at V and 4 bases at J; junction bases unmatched: 11. This CDR3 has 16 amino acids. CDR3 loop: CASSRGDRDRYNEQFF. The CDR3 bases are TGTGCCAGCAGTAGGGGAGACAGGGATAGATACAATGAGCAGTTCTTC.

This chain uses TRBV27 with TRBJ1-2, with D unresolved. This CDR3 has 16 residues. Trimming took 6 bases from V and 2 from J, leaving 19 bases between them. Germline CDR1 reads MNHEY; CDR2 reads SMNVEV (reference sequence). The chain's CDR3 is CASSPDGLGVNYGYTF. CDR3 DNA: TGTGCCAGCAGCCCCGACGGTCTCGGGGTAAACTATGGCTACACCTTC.

CDR3 coding DNA: TGTGCCATTAACGGGGGAGCCGACTATGGCTACACCTTC. Its translation: CAINGGADYGYTF. This chain joins TRBV19 and TRBJ1-2, with a weak D call TRBD1 (5 bases). Germline CDR1 is LNHDA and CDR2 is SQIVND (reference sequence). The CDR3 contains 13 residues. Trimming took off 10 bases at V and 3 bases at J, with 15 bases between the two ends.

This sequence joins TRBV19 and TRBJ1-2; D remains ambiguous. The germline CDR1 and CDR2 sequences are LNHDA and SQIVND (reference sequence). This CDR3 has 13 residues. Trimming stripped 3 bases from V and 4 bases from J, with 9 bases between. CDR3 bases: TGTGCCAGTAGTATTCTTCAAGCCTATGGCTACACCTTC. Amino acids: CASSILQAYGYTF.

This rearrangement joins TRBV7-3 to TRBJ2-1; tentative D call: TRBD1 (5 bases). CDR3 length: 12 residues. The germline gives CDR1 SGHTA, CDR2 FQGTGA. The V end was cut by 2 bases, the J end by 7 bases, with 6 bases between. CDR3 amino acids: CASSLQGNEQFF. CDR3 in DNA: TGTGCCAGCAGCTTACAGGGAAATGAGCAGTTCTTC.

The chain recombines TRBV28 with TRBJ2-7; 7 bases agree with TRBD2. The CDR3 extends over 13 amino acids. Germline V lookup: CDR1 MDHEN, CDR2 SYDVKM. Trimming at V came to 8 bases and at J to 0 bases, leaving 4 bases not matched to a gene. Written as DNA, the CDR3 is TGTGCCAGCTGCGGGGAGGGCTCCTACGAGCAGTACTTC. It translates to CASCGEGSYEQYF. The whole variable domain, remainder taken from reference TRBV28 and TRBJ2-7, is DVKVTQSSRYLVKRTGEKVFLECVQDMDHENMFWYRQDPGLGLRLIYFSYDVKMKEKGDIPEGYSVSREKKERFSLILESASTNQTSMYLCASCGEGSYEQYFGPGTRLTVT.

The CDR3 protein is CASSIDQRTSGRPGAYEQYF. CDR3 nucleotides: TGTGCCAGTAGTATAGATCAGAGGACTAGCGGGAGACCGGGGGCCTACGAGCAGTACTTC. The rearrangement uses TRBV19 and TRBJ2-7, with 13 bases aligning to TRBD2. V shed 0 bases and J 2 bases; nucleotides not matched to a gene: 13. CDR1 is LNHDA, CDR2 SQIVND, per germline (reference sequence). The CDR3 has 20 amino acids.

A note on this clone: Other DNA sequences in this sample translate to the same CDR3. CDR3 in DNA: TGTGCCAGCAGCGTGGGGACTAGCCCCTCTTACGAGCAGTACTTC. It yields the protein CASSVGTSPSYEQYF. The chain couples TRBV9 to TRBJ2-7, with 9 nucleotides matching TRBD2. In germline, CDR1 is SGDLS, CDR2 YYNGEE. This CDR3 region has 15 residues. J gave up 4 bases and V 2 bases, and 7 bases lay outside the gene matches.

The chain couples TRBV15 to TRBJ1-4; 8 bases line up with TRBD1. The length of the CDR3 is 16 residues. Germline values: CDR1 LNHNV, CDR2 YYDKDF (reference sequence). V gave up 0 bases and J gave up 5 bases; unmatched junction bases: 5. The CDR3 sequence is CATSRDSPGGNEKLFF. The DNA of the CDR3 is TGTGCCACCAGCAGAGATTCCCCAGGGGGCAATGAAAAACTGTTTTTT.

The rearrangement links TRBV11-3 to TRBJ1-3; 7 bases align to TRBD1. The V gene's germline CDR1 is SGHNT and CDR2 YENEEA. This CDR3 contains 15 residues. V lost 1 base and J lost 2; bases outside the gene matches: 2. CDR3 sequence (DNA): TGTGCCAGCAGCTTAGGAGGGGGCCCTGGAAACACCATATATTTT. Its protein is CASSLGGGPGNTIYF.

The J gene is TRBJ2-7, the V gene TRBV28; 8 bases match TRBD2. This CDR3 has 15 residues. The germline V gene encodes CDR1 MDHEN and CDR2 SYDVKM. Trimming removed 5 bases from V and 1 base from J; junction bases left unmatched: 7. As DNA, the CDR3 is TGTGCCAGCAGTCGACCACTAGCGGATTCCTACGAGCAGTACTTC. Translated: CASSRPLADSYEQYF.

This sequence joins TRBV11-1 and TRBJ1-1; no reliable D call. V gave up 1 base and J gave up 1 base, with 16 bases separating them. Looked up from germline, CDR1 is SGHAT and CDR2 is FQDESV (reference sequence). The CDR3 spans 17 residues. Written as DNA, the CDR3 is TGTGCCAGCAGCTTAGACCGAGACCCGACTCCGAACACTGAAGCTTTCTTT. Its translation: CASSLDRDPTPNTEAFF. Drawing the rest from reference TRBV11-1 and TRBJ1-1, the complete variable domain is EAEVAQSPRYKITEKSQAVAFWCDPISGHATLYWYRQILGQGPELLVQFQDESVVDDSQLPKDRFSAERLKGVDSTLKIQPAELGDSAMYLCASSLDRDPTPNTEAFFGQGTRLTVV.

The V gene is TRBV4-3, the J gene TRBJ1-1; unclear D gene. V was pared by 0 bases and J by 8 bases, with 10 bases between. The CDR3 runs 13 residues. CDR1 is LGHNA, CDR2 YSLEER, per germline. The CDR3 loop is CASSQELTAEAFF. The DNA for the CDR3 is TGCGCCAGCAGCCAAGAGTTGACTGCGGAAGCTTTCTTT.

V is TRBV19 and J is TRBJ2-2, with D perhaps matching TRBD2 (6 bases). V was pared by 3 bases and J by 5 bases, with 10 bases between. The CDR3 is made up of 14 amino acids. Looked up from germline, CDR1 is LNHDA and CDR2 is SQIVND (reference sequence). CDR3 region: CASSIEEGTGELFF. The DNA of the CDR3 is TGTGCCAGTAGTATTGAGGAGGGGACCGGGGAGCTGTTTTTT.

The chain couples TRBV5-1 to TRBJ2-7; 7 bases fit TRBD2. After removal of 6 bases from V and 5 bases from J, the junction contained 2 bases not matched to a gene. Germline lookup yields CDR1 SGHRS and CDR2 YFSETQ. The CDR3 runs to 11 residues. CDR3: CASTRGDEQYF. Here the CDR3 DNA reads TGCGCCAGCACCCGGGGGGACGAGCAGTACTTC.

The chain links TRBV14 to TRBJ2-3, with D maybe TRBD1 (5 bases). This CDR3 has 13 residues. Germline V gene sequence: CDR1 SGHDN, CDR2 FVKESK. Between the trimmed V and J ends, which lost 0 bases and 5 bases, there was a span of 6 bases. The CDR3 loop is CASSQDRGDTQYF. The CDR3 DNA reads TGTGCCAGCAGCCAAGATAGGGGAGATACGCAGTATTTT. The whole variable domain, filled in from reference TRBV14 and TRBJ2-3, reads EAGVTQFPSHSVIEKGQTVTLRCDPISGHDNLYWYRRVMGKEIKFLLHFVKESKQDESGMPNNRFLAERTGGTYSTLKVQPAELEDSGVYFCASSQDRGDTQYFGPGTRLTVL.

The chain links TRBV7-5 to TRBJ1-2. TRBV7-5 is a pseudogene segment. CDR3 size: 13 residues. CDR3: CARSYPPNRGYTF. Written as DNA, the CDR3 is TGTGCCAGAAGCTATCCCCCTAACCGGGGCTACACCTTC.

The chain combines TRBV29-1 with TRBJ2-7; weak D call: TRBD1 (8 bases). The CDR3 totals 17 residues. Trimming stripped 3 bases from V and 3 bases from J, with 24 bases between. Germline V lookup: CDR1 SQVTM, CDR2 ANQGSEA. This chain's CDR3 is CSVDRGGKDRVGYEQYF. DNA of the CDR3: TGCAGCGTTGACCGCGGGGGAAAGGACAGGGTAGGCTACGAGCAGTACTTC.